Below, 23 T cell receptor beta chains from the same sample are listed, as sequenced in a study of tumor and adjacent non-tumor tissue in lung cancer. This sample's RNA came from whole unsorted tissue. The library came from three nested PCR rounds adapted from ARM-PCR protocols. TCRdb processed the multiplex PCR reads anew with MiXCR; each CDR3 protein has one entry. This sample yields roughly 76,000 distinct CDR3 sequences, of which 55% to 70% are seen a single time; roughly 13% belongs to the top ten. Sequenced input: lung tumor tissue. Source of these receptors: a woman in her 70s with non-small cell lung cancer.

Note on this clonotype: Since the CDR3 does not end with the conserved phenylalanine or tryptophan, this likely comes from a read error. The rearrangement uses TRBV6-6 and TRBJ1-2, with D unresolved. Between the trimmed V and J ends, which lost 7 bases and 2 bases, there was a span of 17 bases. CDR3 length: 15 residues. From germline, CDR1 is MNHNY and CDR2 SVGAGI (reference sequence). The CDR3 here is CASTYSERMNYGYTL. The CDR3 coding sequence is TGTGCCAGCACCTATTCGGAAAGGATGAACTATGGCTACACCTTA.

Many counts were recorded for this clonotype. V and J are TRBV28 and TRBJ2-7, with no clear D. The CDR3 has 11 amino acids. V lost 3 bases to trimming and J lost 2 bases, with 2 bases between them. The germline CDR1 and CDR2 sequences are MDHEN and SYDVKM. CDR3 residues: CASSFTYEQYF. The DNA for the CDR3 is TGTGCCAGCAGTTTTACCTACGAGCAGTACTTC.

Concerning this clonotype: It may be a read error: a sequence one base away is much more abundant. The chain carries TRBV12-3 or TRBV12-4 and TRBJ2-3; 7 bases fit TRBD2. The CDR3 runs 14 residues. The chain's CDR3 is CAGRLAGGADTQYF. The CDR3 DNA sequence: TGTGCCGGCAGGTTAGCGGGTGGCGCAGATACGCAGTATTTT.

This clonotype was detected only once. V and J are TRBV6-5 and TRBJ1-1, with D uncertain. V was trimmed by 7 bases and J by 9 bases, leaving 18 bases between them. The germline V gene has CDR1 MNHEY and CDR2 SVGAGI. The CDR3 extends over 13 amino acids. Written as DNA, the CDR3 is TGTGCCAGCAATTCTAGTAGCCGCCAAAAAGCTTTCTTT. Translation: CASNSSSRQKAFF.

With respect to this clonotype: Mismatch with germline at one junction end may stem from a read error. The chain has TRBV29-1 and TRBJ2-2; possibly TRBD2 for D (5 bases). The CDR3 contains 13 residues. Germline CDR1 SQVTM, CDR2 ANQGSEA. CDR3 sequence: CSVEQVDTGELFF. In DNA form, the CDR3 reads TGCAGCGTTGAACAGGTGGATACCGGGGAGCTATTTTTT.

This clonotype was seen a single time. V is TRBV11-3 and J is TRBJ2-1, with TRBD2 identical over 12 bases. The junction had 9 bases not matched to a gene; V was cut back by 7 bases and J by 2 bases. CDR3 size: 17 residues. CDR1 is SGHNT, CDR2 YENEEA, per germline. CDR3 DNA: TGTGCCAGCAACTCGGGGACTAGCGGGCTCCCCTACAATGAGCAGTTCTTC. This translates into CASNSGTSGLPYNEQFF.

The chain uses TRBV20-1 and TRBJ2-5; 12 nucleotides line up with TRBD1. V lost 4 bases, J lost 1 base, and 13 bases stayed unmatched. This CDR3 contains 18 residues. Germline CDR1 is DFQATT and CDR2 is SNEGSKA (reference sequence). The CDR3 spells CSANLGTGGLRTQETQYF. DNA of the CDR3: TGCAGTGCTAATTTAGGGACAGGGGGCCTTAGGACCCAAGAGACCCAGTACTTC.

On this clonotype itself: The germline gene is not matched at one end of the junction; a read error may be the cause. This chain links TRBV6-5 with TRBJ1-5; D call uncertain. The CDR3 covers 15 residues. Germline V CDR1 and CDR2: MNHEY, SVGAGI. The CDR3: CTSSYDGYSNKPQHF. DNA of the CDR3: TGTACCAGCAGTTACGACGGCTATAGCAATAAGCCCCAGCATTTT.

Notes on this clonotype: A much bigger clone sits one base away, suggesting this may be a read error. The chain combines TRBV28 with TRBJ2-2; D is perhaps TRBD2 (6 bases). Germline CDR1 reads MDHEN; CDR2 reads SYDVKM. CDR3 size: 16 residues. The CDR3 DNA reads TGTGCCAGCAGTTCACCAGGGACTCTGAACACCAGGGAGCTGTTTTTT. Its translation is CASSSPGTLNTRELFF.

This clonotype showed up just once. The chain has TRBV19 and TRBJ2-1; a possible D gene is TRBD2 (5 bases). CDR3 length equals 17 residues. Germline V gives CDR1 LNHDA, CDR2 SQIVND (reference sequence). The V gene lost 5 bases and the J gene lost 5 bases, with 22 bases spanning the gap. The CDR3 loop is CASSGIRISAFNNEQFF. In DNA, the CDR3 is TGTGCCAGTAGTGGAATCCGGATTAGCGCTTTCAACAATGAGCAGTTCTTC.

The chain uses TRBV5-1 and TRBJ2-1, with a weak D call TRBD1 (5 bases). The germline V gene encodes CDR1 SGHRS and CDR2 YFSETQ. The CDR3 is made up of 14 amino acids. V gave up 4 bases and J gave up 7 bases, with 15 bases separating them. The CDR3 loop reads CASSLSVGANEQFF. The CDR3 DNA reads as TGCGCCAGCAGCCTTAGTGTAGGGGCAAATGAGCAGTTCTTC.

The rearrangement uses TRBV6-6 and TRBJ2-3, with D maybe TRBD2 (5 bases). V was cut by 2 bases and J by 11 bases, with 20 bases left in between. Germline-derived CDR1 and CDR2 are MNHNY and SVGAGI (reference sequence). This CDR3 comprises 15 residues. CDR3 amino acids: CASSYRGGTANMQYF. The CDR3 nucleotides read TGTGCCAGCAGTTACCGCGGAGGCACGGCAAATATGCAGTATTTT.

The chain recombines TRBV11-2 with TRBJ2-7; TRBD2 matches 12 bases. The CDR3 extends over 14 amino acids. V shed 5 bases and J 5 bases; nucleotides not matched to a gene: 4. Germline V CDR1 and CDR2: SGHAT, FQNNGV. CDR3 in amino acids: CASSVTSGSNEQYF. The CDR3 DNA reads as TGTGCCAGCAGCGTGACTAGCGGGAGCAACGAGCAGTACTTC.

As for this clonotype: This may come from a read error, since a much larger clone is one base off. The CDR3: CAWTGSGQTEAFF. Written as DNA, the CDR3 is TGTGCCTGGACAGGTTCAGGGCAGACTGAAGCTTTCTTT. The chain uses TRBV30 and TRBJ1-1, with a weak D call TRBD1 (5 bases). This CDR3 contains 13 residues. The V end lost 4 bases, the J end lost 5 bases, and 14 bases lay between the germline ends. Germline-derived CDR1 and CDR2 are GTSNPN and SVGIG (reference sequence). Based on the CDR3 plus reference TRBV30 and TRBJ1-1, the full variable domain is SQTIHQWPATLVQPVGSPLSLECTVEGTSNPNLYWYRQAAGRGLQLLFYSVGIGQISSEVPQNLSASRPQDRQFILSSKKLLLSDSGFYLCAWTGSGQTEAFFGQGTRLTVV.

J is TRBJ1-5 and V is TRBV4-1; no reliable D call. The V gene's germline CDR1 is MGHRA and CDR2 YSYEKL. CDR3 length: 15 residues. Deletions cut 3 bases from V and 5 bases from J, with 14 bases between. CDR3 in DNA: TGCGCCAGCAGCCAGACGGGAGGCACGGATCAGCCCCAGCATTTT. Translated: CASSQTGGTDQPQHF.

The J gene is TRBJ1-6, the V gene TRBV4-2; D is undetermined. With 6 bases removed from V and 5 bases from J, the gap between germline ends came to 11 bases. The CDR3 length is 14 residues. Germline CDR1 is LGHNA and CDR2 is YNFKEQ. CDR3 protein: CASSPGWDNSPLHF. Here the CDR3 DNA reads TGTGCCAGCAGTCCCGGATGGGATAATTCACCCCTCCACTTT.

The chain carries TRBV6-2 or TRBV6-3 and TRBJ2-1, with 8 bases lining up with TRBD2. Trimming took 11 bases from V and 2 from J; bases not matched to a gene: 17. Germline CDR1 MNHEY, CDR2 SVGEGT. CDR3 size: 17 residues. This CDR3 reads CAFSYTRAGGPYNEQFF. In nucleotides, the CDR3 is TGTGCCTTCAGTTATACTAGGGCGGGAGGCCCCTACAATGAGCAGTTCTTC.

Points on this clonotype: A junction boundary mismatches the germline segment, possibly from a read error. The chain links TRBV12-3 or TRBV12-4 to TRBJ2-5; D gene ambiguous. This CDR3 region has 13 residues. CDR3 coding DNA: TGTACCAGCAGTTTAGGGCAGAAAGAGACCCAGAACTTC. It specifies CTSSLGQKETQNF.

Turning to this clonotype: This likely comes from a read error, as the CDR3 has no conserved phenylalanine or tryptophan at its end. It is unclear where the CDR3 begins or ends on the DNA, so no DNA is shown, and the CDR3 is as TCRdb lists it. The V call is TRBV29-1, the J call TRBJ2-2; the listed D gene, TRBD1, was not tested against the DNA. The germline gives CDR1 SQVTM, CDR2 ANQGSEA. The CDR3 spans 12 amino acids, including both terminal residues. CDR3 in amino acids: CSVSGGSGELFL.

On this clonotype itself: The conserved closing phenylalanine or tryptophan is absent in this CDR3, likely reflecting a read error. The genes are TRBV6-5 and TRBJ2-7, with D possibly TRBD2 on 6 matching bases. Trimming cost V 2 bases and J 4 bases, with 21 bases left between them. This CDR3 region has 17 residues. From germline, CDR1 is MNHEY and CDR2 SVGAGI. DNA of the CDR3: TGTGCCAGCAGTTACACAAGCGGGTCAGCGTCCTTATACGAGCAGTACTTA. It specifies CASSYTSGSASLYEQYL.

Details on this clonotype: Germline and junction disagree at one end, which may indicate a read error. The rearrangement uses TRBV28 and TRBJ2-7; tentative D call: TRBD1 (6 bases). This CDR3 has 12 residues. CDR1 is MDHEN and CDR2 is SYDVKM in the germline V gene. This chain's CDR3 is CGSTPGQFKQYF. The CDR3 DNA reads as TGTGGCAGCACCCCCGGACAGTTCAAGCAGTACTTC. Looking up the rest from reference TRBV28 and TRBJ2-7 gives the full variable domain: DVKVTQSSRYLVKRTGEKVFLECVQDMDHENMFWYRQDPGLGLRLIYFSYDVKMKEKGDIPEGYSVSREKKERFSLILESASTNQTSMYLCGSTPGQFKQYFGPGTRLTVT.

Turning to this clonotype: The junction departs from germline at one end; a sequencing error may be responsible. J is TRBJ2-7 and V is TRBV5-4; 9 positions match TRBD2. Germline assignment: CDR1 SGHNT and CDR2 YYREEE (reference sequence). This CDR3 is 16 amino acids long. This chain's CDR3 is CVSSLVLTSGTYGQYF. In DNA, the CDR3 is TGTGTCAGCAGCTTGGTCTTGACTAGCGGAACCTACGGGCAGTACTTC. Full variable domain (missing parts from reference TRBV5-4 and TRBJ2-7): ETGVTQSPTHLIKTRGQQVTLRCSSQSGHNTVSWYQQALGQGPQFIFQYYREEENGRGNFPPRFSGLQFPNYSSELNVNALELDDSALYLCVSSLVLTSGTYGQYFGPGTRLTVT.

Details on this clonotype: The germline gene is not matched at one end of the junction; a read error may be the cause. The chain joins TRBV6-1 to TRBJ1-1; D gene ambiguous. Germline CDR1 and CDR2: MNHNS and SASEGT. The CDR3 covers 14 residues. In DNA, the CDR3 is TGTGCCAACAGTGAAGCGAAGGCCGGCACTGAAGCTTTCTTC. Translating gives CANSEAKAGTEAFF.